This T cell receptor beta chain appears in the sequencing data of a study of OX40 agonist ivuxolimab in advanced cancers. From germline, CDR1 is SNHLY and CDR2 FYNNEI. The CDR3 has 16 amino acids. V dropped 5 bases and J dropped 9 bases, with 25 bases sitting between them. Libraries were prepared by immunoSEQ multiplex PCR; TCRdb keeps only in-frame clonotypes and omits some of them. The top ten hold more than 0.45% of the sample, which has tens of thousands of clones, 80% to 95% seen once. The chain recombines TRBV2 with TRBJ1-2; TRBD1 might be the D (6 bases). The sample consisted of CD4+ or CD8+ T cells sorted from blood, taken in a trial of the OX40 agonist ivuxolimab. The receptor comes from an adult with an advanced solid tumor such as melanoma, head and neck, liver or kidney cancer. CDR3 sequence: CASSPTPSGGGTSYTF. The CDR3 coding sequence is TGTGCCAGCAGTCCAACACCCTCGGGGGGAGGGACAAGCTACACCTTC.